This TCR beta chain emerged from a study of blood T cells in healthy people across ages. This clonotype occurred many times. Sample-barcoded 5' priming and a J-beta primer mix drove a second PCR of roughly 6 to 12 cycles. A single record per CDR3 protein comes from TCRdb applying MiXCR to the 5' RACE reads. The profile shows about 1.5 million distinct CDR3 sequences, about 40% of them singletons. This receptor was identified in a woman younger than 35 in good health. Sequences were obtained from blood.

The CDR3: CASTTSGGYNEQFF. The CDR3 nucleotides read TGCGCCAGCACCACTAGCGGGGGCTACAATGAGCAGTTCTTC. The chain is built from TRBV5-1 and TRBJ2-1, with TRBD2 matching 11 bases. The J segment lost 3 bases and the V segment lost 6 bases, leaving 2 bases of the junction unmatched. CDR1 is SGHRS and CDR2 is YFSETQ in the germline V gene. This CDR3 is built from 14 residues.